This T cell receptor (beta chain) was observed in a study of CD8 T cells in ankylosing spondylitis. Findings of the study overall: One TCR beta motif, made up of under ten highly homologous variants, appeared characteristic of ankylosing spondylitis blood. Prior work had noted some motif variants in reactive arthritis blood and synovial fluid.

Only a few counts were recorded for this clonotype. Its cognate antigen is unknown. TCRdb itself ran the 5' RACE reads through MiXCR, one entry per CDR3 protein. The sample shows more than 650,000 distinct CDR3 sequences, approximately 12% of them seen only once. Germline lookup yields CDR1 MNHEY and CDR2 SMNVEV (reference sequence). V dropped 6 bases and J dropped 4; count of bases not matched to a gene: 9. The CDR3 totals 15 residues. This chain uses TRBV27 with TRBJ2-7; 10 positions agree with TRBD2. Sequencing input: blood, either unsorted or a sorted T cell fraction (not recorded which). The clonotype was recovered from a male donor with ankylosing spondylitis. Here the CDR3 reads CASRLVTSGAYEQYF. Here the CDR3 DNA reads TGTGCCAGCAGACTAGTAACTAGCGGGGCGTACGAGCAGTACTTC.